This entry describes one T cell receptor (beta chain). Profiling relied on immunoSEQ multiplex PCR, and the TCRdb table lists in-frame clones only, not all of them. The sample holds about 130,000 clones, approximately 92% seen once. The sample belongs to a study of control samples from healthy donors and cancer patients. The germline V gene has CDR1 SGHNT and CDR2 YYREEE (reference sequence). Trimming stripped 7 bases from V and 4 bases from J, with 20 bases between. The CDR3 extends over 15 amino acids. Material for sequencing was PBMCs. The rearrangement joins TRBV5-4 to TRBJ1-1, with a weak D call TRBD1 (6 bases). This receptor was identified in a man aged 80 or over with head and neck cancer. The CDR3 reads CASSRDSRGGTEAFF. DNA for the CDR3: TGTGCCAGCTCCCGGGACTCAAGGGGGGGCACTGAAGCTTTCTTT.